This T cell receptor beta chain was obtained from a study of blood T cell repertoires in COVID-19. The wider study: Italy, Spain and the United States were the sources of the convalescent and acute COVID-19 samples. The cDNA or gDNA used as material had been derived from T cells, B-cell-depleted T cells, or PBMCs.

TCRdb's table, derived via immunoSEQ multiplex PCR, lists solely in-frame clones and lacks some. The data hold about 260,000 clones, with approximately 90% observed a single time. Living in 24 US areas, the participants were between roughly 18 and 90 years of age. Cohort assignment relied on participant-reported clinical history. Trimming took off 7 bases at V and 0 bases at J, with 11 bases between the two ends. CDR1 and CDR2 (germline): SGHRS, YFSETQ. This CDR3 is built from 14 residues. What was sequenced was PBMCs or T cells enriched from blood (not recorded which). This sequence originates from a woman in her 40s with acute COVID-19. The chain combines TRBV5-1 with TRBJ1-3; D remains unclear. CDR3 sequence reads: CASQPGPSGNTIYF. The CDR3 region has the DNA TGCGCCAGCCAACCGGGTCCCTCTGGAAACACCATATATTTT.